These T cell receptor beta chains were read from a single sample in a study of shared clonotypes between healthy human individuals. Clones were read by immunoSEQ multiplex PCR, and TCRdb kept only the in-frame ones, dropping some. The sample lists 2 million or so clones; roughly 96% were seen once. Sequencing was carried out using naive CD4+ T cells sorted from blood. The receptors originated from a man aged 18 to 35 in good health. The CDR3 runs from the conserved cysteine through the conserved F or W. A D gene is named only where the DNA matches it firmly. Clone size appears in some rows only: once, few, many, or a class for an expanded clone.

>TRBJ1-1|TRBV7-8|-|-
TGTGCCAGCAGCTTAGAATTGGGGGGAACGGTTGAAGCTTTCTTT
CASSLELGGTVEAFF
>TRBJ1-6|TRBV6-6|-|-
TGTGCCAGCGGGCAGGACAGCTCCTATAATTCACCCCTCCACTTT
CASGQDSSYNSPLHF
>TRBJ1-4|TRBV9|-|TRBD1
TGTGCCAGCAGCTTCGGGACAGGGACACGTGAAAAACTGTTTTTT
CASSFGTGTREKLFF
>TRBJ2-1|TRBV14|-|-
TGTGCCAGCAGCCAAGCTGGGACTGCCAATGAGCAGTTCTTC
CASSQAGTANEQFF
>TRBJ2-1|TRBV19|-|-
TGTGCCAGTAGTAACCAACTAGGGCGGAGCTCCTACAATGAGCAGTTCTTC
CASSNQLGRSSYNEQFF
>TRBJ2-3|TRBV5-6|-|TRBD1
TGTGCCAGCAGCTTTGGGGACAGGCCTCTTACAGATACGCAGTATTTT
CASSFGDRPLTDTQYF
>TRBJ1-1|TRBV5-1|-|-
TGCGCCAGCAGCTGGTCGGTGAACACTGAAGCTTTCTTT
CASSWSVNTEAFF
>TRBJ2-7|TRBV19|-|-
TGTGCCAGTACCCCACGGGGAATAGGCTACGAGCAGTACTTC
CASTPRGIGYEQYF
>TRBJ2-3|TRBV7-2|-|TRBD2
TGTGCCAGCAGCTTACTACCCACCTTAGCGGGAGGGCCTGAAGATACGCAGTATTTT
CASSLLPTLAGGPEDTQYF
>TRBJ1-5|TRBV19|-|-
TGTGCCAGTAGGGAGGGTCCGGGAGATGGCAATCAGCCCCAGCATTTT
CASREGPGDGNQPQHF
>TRBJ1-5|TRBV18|-|-
TGTGCCAGCTCACCATTTGTGGATCAGCCCCAGCATTTT
CASSPFVDQPQHF
>TRBJ2-2|TRBV10-3|once|-
TGTGCCATCAGTGAGTTCGGGACTTACAACACCGGGGAGCTGTTTTTT
CAISEFGTYNTGELFF
>TRBJ1-5|TRBV7-9|-|-
TGTGCCAGCAGCTCGGCTAATCAGCCCCAGCATTTT
CASSSANQPQHF
>TRBJ2-7|TRBV5-8|-|TRBD1
TGTGCCAGCAGCCGGCTCGCCGGGACAGGATCCTACGAGCAGTACTTC
CASSRLAGTGSYEQYF
>TRBJ1-3|TRBV18|-|-
TGTGCCAGCTCACGCGGGACGGACTCTGGAAACACCATATATTTT
CASSRGTDSGNTIYF
>TRBJ1-1|TRBV7-9|-|-
TGTGCCAGCAGCTTAGATGGTCCTGCGCGCACTGAAGCTTTCTTT
CASSLDGPARTEAFF
>TRBJ1-5|TRBV7-2|-|-
TGTGCCAGCAGCTTCCCAGGGGTCAATCAGCCCCAGCATTTT
CASSFPGVNQPQHF
>TRBJ1-5|TRBV7-9|-|-
TGTGCCAGCAGCCCCCAGGGTGGGGCTAACCAGCCCCAGCATTTT
CASSPQGGANQPQHF
>TRBJ1-1|TRBV18|-|-
TGTGCCAGCTCACTGAGTTCGAACACTGAAGCTTTCTTT
CASSLSSNTEAFF
>TRBJ1-4|TRBV11-2|-|TRBD1
TGTGCCAGCAGCTACGGACAGGGTAATGAAAAACTGTTTTTT
CASSYGQGNEKLFF
>TRBJ2-3|TRBV5-8|-|TRBD2
TGTGCCAGCAGCTTGCGTAGCGGGGGTGATACGCAGTATTTT
CASSLRSGGDTQYF
>TRBJ2-7|TRBV5-4|-|-
TGTGCCAGCAGCATAGACAGTTACGAGCAGTACTTC
CASSIDSYEQYF
>TRBJ2-5|TRBV18|-|-
TGTGCCAGCTCACCACTGCTCCAAGAGACCCAGTACTTC
CASSPLLQETQYF
>TRBJ2-1|TRBV7-3|-|TRBD2
TGTGCCAGCAGTCCAAGCGGGGATGAGCAGTTCTTC
CASSPSGDEQFF
>TRBJ2-2|TRBV4-3|-|-
TGCGCCAGCAGCCAAGAGTTAGCCGGGGAGCTGTTTTTT
CASSQELAGELFF
>TRBJ1-1|TRBV30|-|-
TGTGCCTGGAGTGTGAGCTTCAGCATGAACACTGAAGCTTTCTTT
CAWSVSFSMNTEAFF
>TRBJ2-1|TRBV28|-|-
TGTGCCAGCAGTTTAGATTTGGGAAGACAGCAGTTCTTC
CASSLDLGRQQFF
>TRBJ1-5|TRBV18|once|-
TGTGCCAGCTCACAAGACTGGGATCAGCCCCAGCATTTT
CASSQDWDQPQHF
>TRBJ1-3|TRBV30|-|-
TGTGCCTGGTCTCAGGGAACTGGAAACACCATATATTTT
CAWSQGTGNTIYF
>TRBJ2-7|TRBV19|-|TRBD1
TGTGCCAGTAGTACCCGACAGGGACCAAGGTACTTC
CASSTRQGPRYF
>TRBJ1-2|TRBV4-3|-|TRBD1
TGCGCCAGCAGCCAAGGACAGGGCCTTAGCCATGGCTACACCTTC
CASSQGQGLSHGYTF
>TRBJ1-5|TRBV10-2|-|-
TGCGCCAGCAGGGCTAATAGCAATCAGCCCCAGCATTTT
CASRANSNQPQHF
>TRBJ1-2|TRBV7-2|-|TRBD1
TGTGCCAGCAGCGCTAGACAGGGTTCAGACGGCTACACCTTC
CASSARQGSDGYTF
>TRBJ2-2|TRBV2|-|-
TGTGCCAGCAGTGTAGGAAAGAACACCGGGGAGCTGTTTTTT
CASSVGKNTGELFF
>TRBJ1-4|TRBV2|-|TRBD1
TGTGCCAGCAGTTTCCGGGACAGGGTTGAAAAACTGTTTTTT
CASSFRDRVEKLFF
>TRBJ2-5|TRBV30|-|TRBD1
TGTGCTGGGGACAGAAAACAAGAGACCCAGTACTTC
CAGDRKQETQYF
>TRBJ1-2|TRBV6-5|few|TRBD1
TGTGCCAGCAGTTACACAGGGGACTATGGCTACACCTTC
CASSYTGDYGYTF
>TRBJ2-5|TRBV18|-|TRBD2
TGTGCCAGCTCACCACCCGGGAGGGGGTCAGTAGAGACCCAGTACTTC
CASSPPGRGSVETQYF
>TRBJ1-1|TRBV5-1|-|TRBD1
TGCGCCAGCAGCCTGGGACAGGGCGGCACTGAAGCTTTCTTT
CASSLGQGGTEAFF
>TRBJ2-3|TRBV7-3|-|TRBD2
TGTGCCAGCAGCCCGGGACTAGCGGGTCCAGATACGCAGTATTTT
CASSPGLAGPDTQYF
>TRBJ2-3|TRBV30|-|-
TGTGCCTGGACCGTAGGGGCCCACACAGATACGCAGTATTTT
CAWTVGAHTDTQYF
>TRBJ2-1|TRBV5-1|-|TRBD2
TGCGCCAGCAGCTTGGGAGGGACTAGCGGCGGTGAGCAGTTCTTC
CASSLGGTSGGEQFF
>TRBJ1-4|TRBV18|-|-
TGTGCCAGCTCAGCGGGAGCGACTAATGAAAAACTGTTTTTT
CASSAGATNEKLFF
>TRBJ1-6|TRBV6-5|once|-
TGTGCCAGCAGTTTAATCCTCAGGGTAGGGTCACCCCTCCACTTT
CASSLILRVGSPLHF
>TRBJ2-7|TRBV28|-|-
TGTGCCAGCAGTTCCCCCCTTGCGACAGGTCCCTACGAGCAGTACTTC
CASSSPLATGPYEQYF